The sequence of this T cell receptor (beta chain) was determined in a study of cytomegalovirus exposure and HLA in healthy donors. Study in general: HLA-typed donors contributed 80 million or so unique TCRs, which were held in an early data release. Of around 400 genotyped donors, around 80% grouped in the Caucasian-associated ancestry cluster.

The PCR made use of 60 Vbeta and 13 Jbeta primers. Here immunoSEQ multiplex PCR was the method, and the copy in TCRdb shows in-frame clones only, minus some. Of 150,000 to 200,000 clones in the sample, about two thirds were seen once. Study findings and constraints: Roughly uniform depth of sequencing across donors was assumed in presence/absence analyses. The investigators catalogued 164 TCR beta chains as cytomegalovirus-associated.

A word on this clone: Its target is not known.

Trimming took 1 base from V and 0 from J, leaving 7 bases between them. The CDR3 loop spans 14 amino acids. CDR1 is SGHAT and CDR2 is FQNNGV in the germline V gene. V usage is TRBV11-2 and J usage is TRBJ2-7; D gene unclear. This sequence originates from a human donor in good health. The sample comprised PBMCs. For the CDR3, the DNA is TGTGCCAGCAGCTTAGGTCCTAGCTCCTACGAGCAGTACTTC. Its protein is CASSLGPSSYEQYF.